The T cell receptor (beta chain) described here comes from a study of CD8+ T cells in alopecia areata. On the study more broadly: Tofacitinib was taken orally by treated patients, and the dose was 5 to 10 mg twice daily.

Extracted RNA was reverse transcribed into cDNA, the sequencing template. TCRdb's copy holds only in-frame clones and misses some; the assay was immunoSEQ multiplex PCR. This sample has over 50,000 clones, with approximately 45% found just once. Germline V CDR1 and CDR2: LGHNA, YSLEER. The CDR3 contains 16 residues. V shed 4 bases, J shed 5 bases, and the junction held 8 bases outside the gene matches. As concerns this clone: The antigen remains undetermined.

Whole-study findings and limits: Sharing of TCRs across patients appeared less clear than in mice, possibly for HLA-related reasons. Scalp sequencing also captures normal skin's resident alphabeta T cells.

The receptor was derived from a human donor with alopecia areata. V and J are TRBV4-3 and TRBJ1-4, with 9 positions matching TRBD1. The sequencing used CD8+ T cells sorted from blood, collected at week 0. The CDR3: CASSPNTGTGNEKLFF. For the CDR3, the DNA is TGCGCCAGCAGCCCCAATACCGGGACAGGGAATGAAAAACTGTTTTTT.